The rows below give T cell receptor beta chains drawn from one sample of a study of T-cell memory formation after mild COVID-19. MiXCR, applied by TCRdb to the 5' RACE reads, yields one record per CDR3 protein. The table has fewer than 250,000 distinct CDR3 sequences, around 30% seen once. The sequenced material came from PBMCs or a T cell subset sorted from them (not recorded which). These receptors were obtained from an adult woman who had mild COVID-19 (a few samples of this study predate the infection). Cell type and time point are not known. Each CDR3 is given with its conserved first and last residue. A D gene is named only where the DNA matches it firmly. Clone size is stated in some rows and not others, as once, few, many or a class when expanded.

TRBD2 | TRBJ2-1 | 17 | . | TRBV4-3 | TGCGCCAGCAGCCAAAGCAAAGCGGGAGTAAGATACAATGAGCAGTTCTTC | CASSQSKAGVRYNEQFF
. | TRBJ1-1 | 14 | few | TRBV29-1 | TGCAGCGCCGAAGGAACAGGGAGTAACACTGAAGCTTTCTTT | CSAEGTGSNTEAFF
. | TRBJ1-2 | 11 | . | TRBV29-1 | TGCAGCGTTGCTGGGAGCGATGGCTACACCTTC | CSVAGSDGYTF
TRBD1 | TRBJ1-1 | 16 | . | TRBV6-4 | TGTGCCAGCAGTGAGGCAGGGGGCCTGGGGTTTACTGAAGCTTTCTTT | CASSEAGGLGFTEAFF
TRBD2 | TRBJ2-7 | 14 | few | TRBV5-1 | TGCGCCAGCAGCTTTAGCGGGAGTACCTACGAGCAGTACTTC | CASSFSGSTYEQYF
. | TRBJ2-5 | 14 | . | TRBV12-3/TRBV12-4 | TGTGCCAGCACCCCCAGCGGGCCCCAAGAGACCCAGTACTTC | CASTPSGPQETQYF
TRBD1 | TRBJ1-2 | 17 | few | TRBV7-9 | TGTGCCAGCAGCCTCGAACTACAGGGGCGTATTCGGTATGGCTACACCTTC | CASSLELQGRIRYGYTF
. | TRBJ1-2 | 14 | . | TRBV30 | TGTGCCTGGAGTTCTTATTCAGGAAACTATGGCTACACCTTC | CAWSSYSGNYGYTF
. | TRBJ2-1 | 11 | . | TRBV10-3 | TGTGCCATCAGTGACCCTAATGAGCAGTTCTTC | CAISDPNEQFF
. | TRBJ2-7 | 13 | . | TRBV19 | TGTGCCAGTAGTCCCCGGGTAATGGACGAGCAGTACTTC | CASSPRVMDEQYF
. | TRBJ2-7 | 15 | many | TRBV27 | TGTGCCAGCAGTTTATCTCAGGGTGCCATCTACGAGCAGTACTTC | CASSLSQGAIYEQYF
TRBD2 | TRBJ2-7 | 14 | . | TRBV27 | TGTGCCAGCACCCGAGCGGGGGGGCCATACGAGCAGTACTTC | CASTRAGGPYEQYF
. | TRBJ2-1 | 11 | many | TRBV6-2/TRBV6-3 | TGTGCCAGCAGTTACTCTGGAGAGCAGTTCTTC | CASSYSGEQFF
TRBD2 | TRBJ2-1 | 14 | . | TRBV20-1 | TGCAGTGCCCTTCGGGGAGGGCCCTACAATGAGCAGTTCTTC | CSALRGGPYNEQFF
TRBD2 | TRBJ2-5 | 14 | many | TRBV5-1 | TGCGCCAGCAGCTTCGGGGGGGGTCAAGAGACCCAGTACTTC | CASSFGGGQETQYF
. | TRBJ1-1 | 15 | . | TRBV15 | TGTGCCACCAGCAGAGACAGGGTTGGGAACACTGAAGCTTTCTTT | CATSRDRVGNTEAFF
TRBD1 | TRBJ1-2 | 14 | few | TRBV2 | TGTGCCAGCAGCACGGGACAGGGGGCCTATGGCTACACCTTC | CASSTGQGAYGYTF
. | TRBJ1-1 | 14 | . | TRBV3-1 | TGTGCCGCCGGGGCAGAGGCACCCAACACTGAAGCTTTCTTT | CAAGAEAPNTEAFF
. | TRBJ2-7 | 13 | . | TRBV7-9 | TGTGCCAGCAGCCCCGGACCCAGGGGAGAGCAGTACTTC | CASSPGPRGEQYF
. | TRBJ2-7 | 14 | . | TRBV5-1 | TGCGCCAGCAGCTTCCAAGGTGCCTCCTACGAGCAGTACTTC | CASSFQGASYEQYF
TRBD2 | TRBJ2-1 | 17 | . | TRBV7-3 | TGTGCCAGCAGCACCCTCCCGGGACTAGCGGGAGGCAATGAGCAGTTCTTC | CASSTLPGLAGGNEQFF
TRBD1 | TRBJ1-2 | 13 | . | TRBV12-5 | TGTGCTAGTGGCTCACAGGGGGACTATGGCTACACCTTC | CASGSQGDYGYTF
. | TRBJ2-7 | 12 | few | TRBV3-1 | TGTGCCAGCAGCCAAGGAATCCACGAGCAGTACTTC | CASSQGIHEQYF
TRBD2 | TRBJ2-2 | 18 | few | TRBV20-1 | TGCAGTGCTAGAGTCCCCCCAGCGGGAGGCTTGAACACCGGGGAGCTGTTTTTT | CSARVPPAGGLNTGELFF
TRBD2 | TRBJ2-1 | 15 | . | TRBV2 | TGTGCCAGCAGTTCTACTAGCGGGGGTTACAATGAGCAGTTCTTC | CASSSTSGGYNEQFF
. | TRBJ2-7 | 16 | few | TRBV4-3 | TGCGCCAGCAGCCAAGATAGATCGGCGGGGAAAAACGAGCAGTACTTC | CASSQDRSAGKNEQYF
. | TRBJ1-1 | 15 | . | TRBV5-1 | TGCGCCAGCAGCTCCAGGTCCCAGGGCGGTACTGAAGCTTTCTTT | CASSSRSQGGTEAFF
TRBD1 | TRBJ2-7 | 16 | . | TRBV6-5 | TGTGCCAGCAGTGTTACCCCGGGACAGGGAACCTACGAGCAGTACTTC | CASSVTPGQGTYEQYF
. | TRBJ2-3 | 16 | . | TRBV4-1 | TGCGCCAGCAGCCAAGCCCCTAGCCGGAGCACAGATACGCAGTATTTT | CASSQAPSRSTDTQYF
TRBD1 | TRBJ1-1 | 14 | . | TRBV5-4 | TGTGCCAGCAGCTGGGACCGGGACAGGCGAGTGGCTTTCTTT | CASSWDRDRRVAFF
TRBD2 | TRBJ2-2 | 16 | . | TRBV5-1 | TGCGCCAGCAGCTTGGTACTAGCGGGGGCGGACGGGGAGCTGTTTTTT | CASSLVLAGADGELFF
TRBD1 | TRBJ1-2 | 12 | . | TRBV12-3/TRBV12-4 | TGTGCCAGCAGAAGGACAGGGGGGGGCTACACCTTC | CASRRTGGGYTF
TRBD2 | TRBJ2-5 | 17 | . | TRBV12-5 | TGTGCTAGTGGTTTGGCGCTGGGACTAGCGGGAGAAGAGACCCAGTACTTC | CASGLALGLAGEETQYF
TRBD2 | TRBJ2-7 | 17 | . | TRBV19 | TGTGCCAGTAAACCGGGGACTAGCGGGCTGTCAACCTACGAGCAGTACTTC | CASKPGTSGLSTYEQYF
. | TRBJ2-7 | 13 | few | TRBV5-4 | TGTGCCAGCAGCCGGACAGAGGGATACGAGCAGTACTTC | CASSRTEGYEQYF
TRBD1 | TRBJ2-7 | 14 | . | TRBV20-1 | TGCAGTGCTAGGGACAGGGGACAGGGTTACGAGCAGTACTTC | CSARDRGQGYEQYF
TRBD2 | TRBJ2-5 | 13 | few | TRBV12-3/TRBV12-4 | TGTGCCAGCAGGGGACTAGCGGGAGAGACCCAGTACTTC | CASRGLAGETQYF
. | TRBJ2-1 | 14 | few | TRBV20-1 | TGCAGTGCTAGAGCGGGGGTCAACTACAATGAGCAGTTCTTC | CSARAGVNYNEQFF
TRBD1 | TRBJ2-7 | 15 | few | TRBV4-2 | TGTGCCAGCAGCCAAGAAGACGGACAGGGGCGAGAGCAGTACTTC | CASSQEDGQGREQYF
. | TRBJ1-2 | 10 | once | TRBV20-1 | TGCAGTGCTAGAGCCTACAGGGTCCTCTTC | CSARAYRVLF
. | TRBJ2-5 | 14 | . | TRBV3-1 | TGTGCCAGCAGCCAACCCAGGGTAGTGGAGACCCAGTACTTC | CASSQPRVVETQYF
TRBD2 | TRBJ2-3 | 15 | few | TRBV5-1 | TGCGCCAGCAGCCCGGGACTAGGAGGGTCAGATACGCAGTATTTT | CASSPGLGGSDTQYF
. | TRBJ2-7 | 14 | . | TRBV6-5 | TGTGCCAGCAGTTACTCGACGTTCGGATACGAGCAGTACTTC | CASSYSTFGYEQYF
. | TRBJ2-3 | 18 | . | TRBV24-1 | TGTGCCACCAGTGATCTCCCCGGCGGGGGACAGCCAAGGGATACGCAGTATTTT | CATSDLPGGGQPRDTQYF
TRBD1 | TRBJ2-7 | 14 | . | TRBV20-1 | TGCAGTGCGGCGTCCGGGACAGGGGGCTACGAGCAGTACTTC | CSAASGTGGYEQYF
TRBD2 | TRBJ2-1 | 15 | . | TRBV20-1 | TGCAGTGCCTTCCCCCTACGGGGGGGCCACAATGAGCAGTTCTTC | CSAFPLRGGHNEQFF
TRBD1 | TRBJ2-3 | 15 | few | TRBV24-1 | TGTGCCACCAGTGATCGGACAGGCGTCGTAGATACGCAGTATTTT | CATSDRTGVVDTQYF
. | TRBJ1-6 | 13 | few | TRBV5-1 | TGCGCCAGCAGCTTGGATAGGAATTCACCCCTCCACTTT | CASSLDRNSPLHF